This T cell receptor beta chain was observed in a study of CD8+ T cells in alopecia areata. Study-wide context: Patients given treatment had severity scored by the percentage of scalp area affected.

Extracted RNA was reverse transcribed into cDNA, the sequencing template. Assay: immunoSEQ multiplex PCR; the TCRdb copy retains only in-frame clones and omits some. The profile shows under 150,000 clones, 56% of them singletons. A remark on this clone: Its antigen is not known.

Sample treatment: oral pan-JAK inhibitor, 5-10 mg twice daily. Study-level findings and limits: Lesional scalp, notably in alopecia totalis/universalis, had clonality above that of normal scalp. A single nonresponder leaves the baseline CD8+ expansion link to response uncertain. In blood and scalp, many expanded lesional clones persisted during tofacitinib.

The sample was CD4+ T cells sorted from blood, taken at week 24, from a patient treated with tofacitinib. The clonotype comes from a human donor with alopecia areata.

CDR3 region: CASSPMVASGLELDTQYF. As DNA, the CDR3 is TGCGCCAGCAGCCCGATGGTCGCATCGGGACTGGAATTAGATACGCAGTATTTT. The chain carries TRBV4-1 and TRBJ2-3; D is possibly TRBD2 (6 bases). The CDR3 loop spans 18 amino acids. CDR1 is MGHRA, CDR2 YSYEKL, per germline. V lost 4 bases to trimming and J lost 5 bases, with 25 bases between them.